This is a list of T cell receptor beta chains from one sample in a study of T cells in Graves' hyperthyroidism and ophthalmopathy. TCRdb re-analysed the multiplex PCR reads in MiXCR, keeping a single row per CDR3 protein. This repertoire shows about 210,000 distinct CDR3 sequences, about 17% found once; its top ten account for around 43%. The sequenced material came from blood. The source is a middle-aged man with Graves' hyperthyroidism. The CDR3 runs from the conserved cysteine through the conserved F or W. D genes are given only for firm matches. Clone size, where shown, is once, few, many, or a class for clones that have expanded.

few	TRBJ2-7	TRBV6-2/TRBV6-3	-	TGTGCCAGCAGTTACGGGTGGGGCTCCTACGAGCAGTACTTC	CASSYGWGSYEQYF
-	TRBJ2-1	TRBV7-9	TRBD2	TGTGCCAGCAGCTCTCGGACTAGCGGGGGGTTCAATGAGCAGTTCTTC	CASSSRTSGGFNEQFF
many	TRBJ2-5	TRBV12-3/TRBV12-4	TRBD2	TGTGCCAGCACCTATTTCGGGGGGGCAAGGGAGACCCAGTACTTC	CASTYFGGARETQYF
many	TRBJ2-7	TRBV12-3/TRBV12-4	-	TGTGCCAGCGAGAATCGAGCAGGGGACTCCTACGAGCAGTACTTC	CASENRAGDSYEQYF
-	TRBJ1-1	TRBV15	TRBD1	TGTGCCACCAGCAGAGACACGGGACAGGGGTTCTCTGAAGCTTTCTTT	CATSRDTGQGFSEAFF
many	TRBJ2-1	TRBV18	-	TGTGCCAGCAGCCCCTCTAGCTCCTACAATGAGCAGTTCTTC	CASSPSSSYNEQFF
many	TRBJ1-5	TRBV18	TRBD1	TGTGCCAGCTCACCCGGGACAGGGGCAGGCAATCAGCCCCAGCATTTT	CASSPGTGAGNQPQHF
many	TRBJ1-1	TRBV29-1	-	TGCAGCGTTGAAGTGTCGGGTGGCGGCACTGAAGCTTTCTTT	CSVEVSGGGTEAFF
many	TRBJ1-5	TRBV9	-	TGTGCCAGCAGCGTAGCAGGTGGAAATCAGCCCCAGCATTTT	CASSVAGGNQPQHF
-	TRBJ2-3	TRBV7-8	TRBD1	TGTGCCAGCAGCCCCAACAGGGGGCCGTATACGCAGTATTTT	CASSPNRGPYTQYF
many	TRBJ1-5	TRBV18	-	TGTGCCAGCTCACCTTCGGGGGGAGGCAATCAGCCCCAGCATTTT	CASSPSGGGNQPQHF